Below, 17 T cell receptor beta chains from the same sample are listed, as sequenced in a study of early T cells in non-severe SARS-CoV-2 infection. TCRdb reprocessed the 5' RACE reads with MiXCR, giving one entry per CDR3 protein. Of some 40,000 distinct CDR3 sequences listed, 4.7% are singletons. The sequencing sample was made of whole blood. The origin of the receptors is an adult who was a healthcare worker with PCR-confirmed SARS-CoV-2 infection or an uninfected control (not recorded which).

At least ten counts were recorded for this clonotype. The genes are TRBV13 and TRBJ2-7; D is unresolved. The CDR3 covers 12 residues. Germline assignment: CDR1 PRHDT and CDR2 FYEKMQ (reference sequence). V was clipped by 0 bases and J by 9 bases, with 9 bases between them. CDR3 sequence: CASSLGQGWQYF. The DNA for the CDR3 is TGTGCCAGCAGCTTAGGCCAAGGGTGGCAGTACTTC.

This clonotype occurred many times. This chain joins TRBV12-3 or TRBV12-4 and TRBJ2-1; tentatively, D is TRBD1 (5 bases). The CDR3 is made up of 14 amino acids. Deletions cut 8 bases from V and 10 bases from J, with 21 bases between. The CDR3 loop reads CASSPGPTAGEQFF. DNA of the CDR3: TGTGCCAGCTCCCCTGGGCCGACAGCAGGCGAGCAGTTCTTC.

This clonotype was counted ten times or more. The V gene is TRBV7-8, the J gene TRBJ2-3; possibly TRBD2 for D (5 bases). The germline V gene encodes CDR1 SGHVS and CDR2 FQNEAQ. The CDR3 has 16 amino acids. V was pared by 1 base and J by 0 bases, with 11 bases between. The CDR3 DNA reads as TGTGCCAGCAGCTTAGTCCCCGAGCGGAGCACAGATACGCAGTATTTT. Amino acids: CASSLVPERSTDTQYF. Looking up the rest from reference TRBV7-8 and TRBJ2-3 gives the full variable domain: GAGVSQSPRYKVAKRGQDVALRCDPISGHVSLFWYQQALGQGPEFLTYFQNEAQLDKSGLPSDRFFAERPEGSVSTLKIQRTQQEDSAVYLCASSLVPERSTDTQYFGPGTRLTVL.

This clonotype was seen only a few times. The chain has TRBV7-8 and TRBJ1-3; TRBD1 aligns across 8 bases. CDR1 is SGHVS and CDR2 is FQNEAQ in the germline V gene. V gave up 4 bases and J gave up 4 bases; unmatched junction bases: 6. CDR3 length: 15 amino acids. The CDR3 loop is CASSSSRDRGNTIYF. CDR3 in DNA: TGTGCCAGCAGCTCATCCCGGGACAGGGGAAACACCATATATTTT.

The chain employs TRBV6-5 and TRBJ1-1; maybe TRBD1 (5 bases). Germline lookup yields CDR1 MNHEY and CDR2 SVGAGI. CDR3 length equals 13 residues. V lost 6 bases, J lost 2 bases, and 10 bases lay in between. The DNA for the CDR3 is TGTGCCAGCAGGATACAGGAAAACACTGAAGCTTTCTTT. Translated, it gives CASRIQENTEAFF.

This clonotype appeared many times. The gene calls are TRBV3-1 and TRBJ1-5; 8 nucleotides align to TRBD1. Germline CDR1 and CDR2: LGHDT and YNNKEL (reference sequence). The CDR3 has 16 residues. J was trimmed by 4 bases and V by 1 base; bases with no gene match: 6. The CDR3, as DNA: TGTGCCAGCAGCCAAGGTGGACAGGGTCTGAATCAGCCCCAGCATTTT. Protein: CASSQGGQGLNQPQHF.

Only a few counts were recorded for this clonotype. This CDR3 reads CSVEWQDPYGYTF. CDR3 in DNA: TGCAGCGTTGAATGGCAGGACCCTTATGGCTACACCTTC. This rearrangement joins TRBV29-1 to TRBJ1-2, with D uncertain. Per germline, CDR1 SQVTM and CDR2 ANQGSEA. With 2 bases removed from V and 5 bases from J, the gap between germline ends came to 12 bases. The CDR3 length is 13 residues.

The gene calls are TRBV18 and TRBJ1-4; no reliable D call. From germline, CDR1 is KGHSH and CDR2 LQKENI. V dropped 1 base and J dropped 0 bases, with 6 bases sitting between them. CDR3 size: 15 residues. Written as DNA, the CDR3 is TGTGCCAGCTCACCACTCCCAGCAACTAATGAAAAACTGTTTTTT. Translated: CASSPLPATNEKLFF.

In its sample, this clonotype was seen a few times. The CDR3 region is CASRSTDIATEKLFF. As DNA, the CDR3 is TGTGCCAGCAGATCTACCGACATTGCGACCGAAAAACTGTTTTTT. The chain is built from TRBV12-3 or TRBV12-4 and TRBJ1-4; D remains unclear. Trimming shortened V by 6 bases and J by 8 bases, and 19 bases separated the two germline ends. CDR3 size: 15 residues.

The sample holds many counts of this clonotype. This chain links TRBV3-1 with TRBJ2-1; 9 bases are shared with TRBD2. From germline, CDR1 is LGHDT and CDR2 YNNKEL (reference sequence). Trimming took 3 bases from V and 13 from J; bases not matched to a gene: 10. The CDR3 is 14 residues long. The chain's CDR3 is CASSQTGLANHQFF. For the CDR3, the DNA is TGTGCCAGCAGCCAGACTGGACTAGCGAATCACCAGTTCTTC.

This clonotype was recorded at least ten times. The V gene is TRBV6-5, the J gene TRBJ2-5; tentatively, D is TRBD1 (6 bases). Deletions cut 5 bases from V and 2 bases from J, with 15 bases between. This CDR3 spans 15 amino acids. Germline V gives CDR1 MNHEY, CDR2 SVGAGI. In nucleotides, the CDR3 is TGTGCCAGCAGTCATCTGTTGAGGGGGCAAGAGACCCAGTACTTC. It specifies CASSHLLRGQETQYF.

This clonotype was seen only a few times. The chain combines TRBV20-1 with TRBJ2-3, with 8 bases fitting TRBD2. The germline V gene encodes CDR1 DFQATT and CDR2 SNEGSKA (reference sequence). The CDR3 consists of 15 residues. J was trimmed by 2 bases and V by 4 bases; bases with no gene match: 8. The CDR3 protein is CSANPASGPTDTQYF. The CDR3 coding sequence is TGCAGTGCTAACCCGGCTAGCGGGCCCACAGATACGCAGTATTTT.

There are many counts of this clonotype. The chain combines TRBV30 with TRBJ1-1; 7 positions match TRBD1. This CDR3 is built from 15 residues. J lost 5 bases, V lost 3 bases, and 12 bases had no gene match. Germline V CDR1 and CDR2: GTSNPN, SVGIG (reference sequence). The chain's CDR3 is CAWSPPARDSTEAFF. CDR3 coding DNA: TGTGCCTGGAGCCCACCCGCGAGGGACAGTACTGAAGCTTTCTTT.

This clonotype showed up many times. The V and J genes are TRBV7-2 and TRBJ1-2; TRBD1 agrees at 7 bases. V lost 7 bases and J lost 4; bases outside the gene matches: 6. Looked up from germline, CDR1 is SGHTA and CDR2 is FQGNSA. The CDR3 is made up of 13 amino acids. CDR3 sequence (DNA): TGTGCCAGCACACAGGGGCCCCCCTATGGCTACACCTTC. As protein: CASTQGPPYGYTF.

This clonotype was seen only a few times. This rearrangement joins TRBV12-3 or TRBV12-4 to TRBJ2-1; D is perhaps TRBD2 (5 bases). This CDR3 spans 13 amino acids. Between the trimmed V and J ends, which lost 0 bases and 8 bases, there was a span of 8 bases. The CDR3 loop is CASSLATGDEQFF. The CDR3 nucleotides are TGTGCCAGCAGTTTAGCGACCGGGGATGAGCAGTTCTTC.

The chain employs TRBV5-7 and TRBJ2-1; perhaps TRBD2 as D (7 bases). TRBV5-7 is noted as an ORF with a role that remains uncertain. The CDR3 is made up of 18 amino acids. The ends were cut back, 4 bases at V and 0 bases at J, with 20 bases in the middle. CDR3 sequence (DNA): TGTGCCAGCAGCGCCGAGGCGGGGGCCCCAAGCTCCTACAATGAGCAGTTCTTC. As protein: CASSAEAGAPSSYNEQFF.

This chain uses TRBV9 with TRBJ2-7, with 9 positions matching TRBD2. The CDR3 runs to 16 residues. Germline V gives CDR1 SGDLS, CDR2 YYNGEE. Unmatched junction bases numbered 10, after V lost 2 bases and J lost 4 bases. The CDR3 protein is CASSVELSGSRYEQYF. In nucleotides, the CDR3 is TGTGCCAGCAGCGTGGAACTTAGCGGGAGTAGATACGAGCAGTACTTC. Supplemented by reference TRBV9 and TRBJ2-7, the full variable domain reads DSGVTQTPKHLITATGQRVTLRCSPRSGDLSVYWYQQSLDQGLQFLIQYYNGEERAKGNILERFSAQQFPDLHSELNLSSLELGDSALYFCASSVELSGSRYEQYFGPGTRLTVT.